This is a list of T cell receptor beta chains from one sample in a study of blood T cell repertoires in COVID-19. Sequencing used immunoSEQ multiplex PCR; TCRdb keeps in-frame clones, though not all of them. The table records about 480,000 clones, roughly 89% of them present only once. The sample was peripheral blood. Every receptor here comes from a woman in her fifties or sixties with COVID-19, enrolled during active disease. CDR3s include the opening cysteine and the closing phenylalanine or tryptophan.

j_gene,v_gene,CDR3aa
TRBJ1-1,TRBV18,CASSHDRIIMNTEAFF
TRBJ1-3,TRBV3-1/TRBV3-2,CASSQAIVRGNTIYF
TRBJ1-1,TRBV19,CASTFSEQSATEAFF
TRBJ1-2,TRBV4-2,CAYRGGPIGYTF
TRBJ2-2,TRBV29-1,CSVEGTSGGETGELFF
TRBJ1-4,TRBV11-3,CASSFLGTNEKLFF
TRBJ2-6,TRBV19,CASSIIRSGANVLTF
TRBJ2-5,TRBV7-9,CASSPRGKATQYF
TRBJ2-5,TRBV7-9,CASSLAMRETQYF
TRBJ2-7,TRBV7-9,CASRPPTAYEQYF
TRBJ1-5,TRBV6-1,CASSERSRQGVMSNQPQHF
TRBJ1-5,TRBV23-1,CASSQDRGTGRQPQHF
TRBJ1-2,TRBV4-2,CASSQVGILQNGYTF
TRBJ2-1,TRBV20-1,CSASGQGVPYYNEQFF
TRBJ1-1,TRBV12-3/TRBV12-4,CASSPLTGTEAFF
TRBJ1-2,TRBV19,CASNGQAAGYTF
TRBJ1-2,TRBV6-6,CASSYSRDRHWAATF
TRBJ2-3,TRBV5-4,CASSLGIAVRSTDTQYF
TRBJ1-2,TRBV30,CAWSDLQGGGGYTF
TRBJ1-4,TRBV5-8,CASDRGRLGKLFF
TRBJ2-7,TRBV11-2,CASSLVAGSLLEGYEQYF
TRBJ2-7,TRBV30,CAWSQRSGEQYF
TRBJ1-2,TRBV28,CASSQPGTGYYGYTF
TRBJ2-1,TRBV15,CATHKKPGNEQFF
TRBJ2-3,TRBV30,CAWSTGTDTQYF
TRBJ1-1,TRBV2,CASYRGLNTEAFF
TRBJ2-1,TRBV30,CAWSPLRNEQFF
TRBJ1-6,TRBV9,CASSEGDRSNSPLHF
TRBJ2-1,TRBV10-3,CAISLGTGSSYNEQFF
TRBJ1-1,TRBV3-1/TRBV3-2,CASSSTLGTEAFF
TRBJ2-3,TRBV5-1,CASRRTWTGGVSTQYF
TRBJ1-2,TRBV2,CASSDAAGVNYGYTF
TRBJ2-7,TRBV12-5,CASGLVLGQGIRYEQYF
TRBJ1-5,TRBV11-3,CASSLRTGSNQPQHF
TRBJ2-2,TRBV4-1,CASSQDRDRGDGELFF
TRBJ1-4,TRBV5-6,CASSLAPQRNEKLFF
TRBJ2-5,TRBV5-4,CASSPEINQETQYF
TRBJ1-2,TRBV28,CASSLDLVGNYGYTF
TRBJ2-1,TRBV19,CASSIRVELDEQFF
TRBJ2-1,TRBV19,CASSPPRGGRNEQFF
TRBJ2-2,TRBV28,CALGGMAGGELFF
TRBJ1-3,TRBV12-5,CASGFSFTGGRSGNTIYF
TRBJ1-2,TRBV28,CASSLGGSYTF
TRBJ1-2,TRBV10-2,CASSPGGYGYTF
TRBJ2-3,TRBV4-1,CASSQGGGGSDTQYF